This entry describes one T cell receptor beta chain. Participants reported their clinical history, and cohort assignment relied on those reports. This record comes from a study of blood T cell repertoires in COVID-19. About the research overall: Acute-phase and convalescent COVID-19 samples originated in the United States, Italy and Spain. Sample material is recorded as cDNA or gDNA derived from T cells, B-cell-depleted T cells, or PBMCs.

CDR1 and CDR2 (germline): SGHVS, FQNEAQ. Unmatched junction bases numbered 3, after V lost 6 bases and J lost 0 bases. This CDR3 region has 15 residues. This table comes from immunoSEQ multiplex PCR, and its TCRdb copy is limited to in-frame clones, with some not included. The table includes some 290,000 clones, roughly nine tenths detected once. Sequenced sample: PBMCs or T cells enriched from blood (not recorded which). The receptor comes from a woman aged 25 to 39 who had recovered from COVID-19. The rearrangement links TRBV7-8 to TRBJ1-1; 11 positions match TRBD1. As DNA, the CDR3 is TGTGCCAGCAGGCGGGGACAGGGGGTGAACACTGAAGCTTTCTTT. Translated: CASRRGQGVNTEAFF. Full variable domain (outside the CDR3, taken from reference TRBV7-8 and TRBJ1-1): GAGVSQSPRYKVAKRGQDVALRCDPISGHVSLFWYQQALGQGPEFLTYFQNEAQLDKSGLPSDRFFAERPEGSVSTLKIQRTQQEDSAVYLCASRRGQGVNTEAFFGQGTRLTVV.